These T cell receptor beta chains were read from a single sample in a study of shared clonotypes between healthy human individuals. Here immunoSEQ multiplex PCR was the method, and the copy in TCRdb shows in-frame clones only, minus some. Among 600,000 to 750,000 clones listed, approximately 77% were seen once. Source material: memory CD4+ T cells sorted from blood. The receptors come from a woman between 25 and 40 years old in good health. Each CDR3 is given with its conserved first and last residue. Each record gives: D gene, J gene, V gene, clone size, CDR3 protein, CDR3 DNA. A D gene is named only where the DNA matches it firmly. The size entry is marked missing in some rows and otherwise reads once, few, many or a size class.

- TRBJ2-5 TRBV6-5 - CASSYSNGPETQYF TGTGCCAGCAGTTACTCGAATGGGCCCGAGACCCAGTACTTC
- TRBJ1-1 TRBV5-4 - CASSSDRRWTEAFF TGTGCCAGCAGCTCCGACAGGCGTTGGACTGAAGCTTTCTTT
TRBD2 TRBJ2-7 TRBV27 - CASSSGSSYEQYF TGTGCCAGCTCTAGCGGGAGCTCCTACGAGCAGTACTTC
- TRBJ1-4 TRBV5-1 few CASPLSNNSGAKLFF TGCGCCAGCCCCCTCTCGAACAACTCCGGGGCCAAACTGTTTTTT
TRBD2 TRBJ2-7 TRBV25-1 - CASSEYSGGRYEQYF TGTGCCAGCAGTGAATATTCGGGAGGGCGTTACGAGCAGTACTTC
TRBD1 TRBJ2-7 TRBV7-9 - CASSLTGVWYEQYF TGTGCCAGCAGCCTGACAGGGGTTTGGTACGAGCAGTACTTC
- TRBJ1-2 TRBV15 - CATSSTKGSRYTF TGTGCCACCAGCAGTACGAAGGGTTCGCGCTACACCTTC
- TRBJ1-1 TRBV28 - CASSSGFGNTEAFF TGTGCCAGCAGTTCTGGGTTCGGGAACACTGAAGCTTTCTTT
- TRBJ2-7 TRBV6-1 - CASSVGTPTDLSYEQYF TGTGCCAGCAGTGTCGGAACACCGACGGATCTTTCCTACGAGCAGTACTTC
- TRBJ2-7 TRBV6-5 - CASSPQRDVHQYF TGTGCCAGCAGCCCCCAACGGGACGTTCATCAGTACTTC
- TRBJ2-6 TRBV27 once CASSFLPASGANVLTF TGTGCCAGCAGTTTTCTCCCAGCTTCTGGGGCCAACGTCCTGACTTTC
- TRBJ2-2 TRBV6-5 few CASWRQTNTGELFF TGTGCCAGCTGGCGCCAGACCAACACCGGGGAGCTGTTTTTT
- TRBJ2-7 TRBV2 - CASSEGGDYEQYF TGTGCCAGCAGTGAGGGCGGGGATTACGAGCAGTACTTC
- TRBJ2-6 TRBV28 few CASSSQSRRGANVLTF TGTGCCAGCAGTTCCCAGAGCCGGCGTGGGGCCAACGTCCTGACTTTC
TRBD1 TRBJ1-2 TRBV4-1 few CASSPNRVYPPGQGAKNYGYTF TGCGCCAGCAGCCCTAATCGAGTGTATCCCCCAGGCCAGGGGGCGAAGAATTATGGCTACACCTTC
- TRBJ2-7 TRBV6-1 - CASSDTGPPYEQYF TGTGCCAGCAGTGACACAGGGCCCCCCTACGAGCAGTACTTC
- TRBJ1-1 TRBV2 - CASSRSLGGTEAFF TGTGCCAGCAGCCGGAGCCTCGGGGGCACTGAAGCTTTCTTT
- TRBJ1-5 TRBV7-9 - CASSLNGQPQHF TGTGCCAGCAGCTTAAACGGCCAGCCCCAGCATTTT
TRBD1 TRBJ2-1 TRBV2 - CASNSGGPYNEQFF TGTGCCAGCAATTCAGGGGGTCCCTACAATGAGCAGTTCTTC
- TRBJ1-2 TRBV14 - CASRRETPLANYGYTF TGTGCCAGCCGCCGCGAGACCCCCCTTGCTAACTATGGCTACACCTTC
- TRBJ2-2 TRBV7-3 - CASSLKGSTGELFF TGTGCCAGCAGCTTAAAGGGTAGCACCGGGGAGCTGTTTTTT
- TRBJ1-3 TRBV7-9 - CASTQSGNTIYF TGTGCCAGCACCCAATCGGGAAACACCATATATTTT
- TRBJ2-1 TRBV4-1 - CASSQGTGLPPDEQFF TGCGCCAGCAGCCAAGGAACCGGGCTCCCGCCGGATGAGCAGTTCTTC
- TRBJ1-2 TRBV2 few CASTPSPQPNYGYTF TGTGCCAGCACCCCGTCTCCACAGCCTAACTATGGCTACACCTTC
- TRBJ2-6 TRBV19 few CASSWDTVMSNVLTF TGTGCCAGTAGCTGGGACACCGTAATGTCGAACGTCCTGACTTTC